This T cell receptor (beta chain) was sequenced during a study of blood T cells in healthy people across ages. Findings of the study overall: A strong correlation between TCR beta diversity and naive T cell percentage was seen. Naive CD4+ cells and diversity were both higher in long-lived donors than in aged donors.

Extracted total RNA amounted to at least 5.5 micrograms for each sample. CDR1 GTSNPN and CDR2 SVGIG come from the germline V gene (reference sequence). The CDR3 extends over 12 amino acids. Points on this clonotype: The antigen remains unidentified. The junction shows a germline mismatch at one end, possibly a read error.

A sample-barcoded 5' primer and a J-beta primer mix were used in a second PCR of about 7 to 12 cycles. TCRdb re-analysed the 5' RACE reads in MiXCR, keeping a single row per CDR3 protein. The table lists about 1.1 million distinct CDR3 sequences, more than 30% of them singletons, with approximately 14% in the top ten. The origin of this receptor is a man in his late teens or twenties in good health. This chain uses TRBV30 with TRBJ1-6; no clear D gene. The sequencing input was blood. CDR3 bases: TGTGCCTGGAGGCGTGTGAATTCACCCCCCCACTTT. Translating gives CAWRRVNSPPHF.